Each of the 31 T cell receptor beta chains below was sequenced from the same sample in a study of CD8 T cells in ankylosing spondylitis. Via MiXCR, TCRdb re-called the 5' RACE reads, giving one row per CDR3 protein. This table holds around 140,000 distinct CDR3 sequences, about an eighth found once. Sequencing was performed on blood, either unsorted or a sorted T cell fraction (not recorded which). Every receptor here comes from a female donor with ankylosing spondylitis or in good health (not recorded which).

In this sample, this clonotype turned up many times. The rearrangement links TRBV9 to TRBJ2-3; TRBD1 matches 9 bases. After removal of 8 bases from V and 6 bases from J, the junction contained 13 bases not matched to a gene. The germline CDR1 and CDR2 sequences are SGDLS and YYNGEE. The CDR3 covers 15 residues. CDR3 in amino acids: CARSPPGQGADTQYF. The CDR3 DNA follows: TGTGCCAGATCCCCTCCGGGACAGGGAGCTGATACGCAGTATTTT.

This clonotype was found many times. The gene calls are TRBV7-2 and TRBJ2-5, with D unclear. Germline V gives CDR1 SGHTA, CDR2 FQGNSA. V was shortened by 5 bases and J by 0 bases, with 7 bases between the two germline ends. The CDR3 spans 13 residues. This CDR3 is CASSPYDQETQYF. The CDR3 DNA sequence: TGTGCCAGCAGCCCTTATGACCAAGAGACCCAGTACTTC.

Remarks on this clonotype: A much larger clonotype is one base distant, so this may be a read error. The rearrangement links TRBV11-2 to TRBJ1-4; D ambiguous. The CDR3 contains 12 residues. Germline V gene lookup returns CDR1 SGHAT and CDR2 FQNNGV. The CDR3 reads CTSSGENEKLFF. The CDR3 DNA reads TGTACCAGCAGCGGGGAGAATGAAAAACTGTTTTTT.

This clonotype was seen repeatedly, ten times or more. This rearrangement joins TRBV6-1 to TRBJ1-2; tentatively, D is TRBD1 (6 bases). V lost 6 bases to trimming and J lost 7 bases, with 21 bases between them. Germline values: CDR1 MNHNS, CDR2 SASEGT. This CDR3 comprises 15 residues. The CDR3 coding sequence is TGTGCCAGCAGAGAGAGTCGGACAGCCAGGGGTGGCTACACCTTC. Translating it yields CASRESRTARGGYTF.

Ten or more counts support this clonotype. The chain has TRBV7-2 and TRBJ2-1; maybe TRBD1 (6 bases). The length of the CDR3 is 15 residues. Trimming took 2 bases from V and 4 from J, leaving 12 bases between them. The germline V gene has CDR1 SGHTA and CDR2 FQGNSA. The CDR3 protein is CASSLSGAIYNEQFF. The CDR3 DNA sequence: TGTGCCAGCAGCTTATCAGGGGCTATTTACAATGAGCAGTTCTTC.

This clonotype has at least ten counts. This chain links TRBV21-1 with TRBJ2-7. TRBV21-1 is assigned pseudogene status. The CDR3 sequence is 16 residues long. CDR3 protein: CASSKEEASGPYEQYF. Written as DNA, the CDR3 is TGTGCCAGCAGCAAAGAAGAGGCAAGTGGGCCCTACGAGCAGTACTTC.

This clonotype was seen repeatedly, ten times or more. This chain uses TRBV12-3 or TRBV12-4 with TRBJ2-5; no clear D gene. The CDR3 contains 12 residues. Trimming stripped 10 bases from V and 2 bases from J, with 11 bases between. Written as DNA, the CDR3 is TGTGCCACCTCCTCATTACAAGAGACCCAGTACTTC. Amino acids: CATSSLQETQYF.

This clonotype was picked up a small number of times. The CDR3 sequence is CASRRDRGGEKLFF. For the CDR3, the DNA is TGTGCCAGCAGACGAGACAGGGGAGGTGAAAAACTGTTTTTT. The chain is built from TRBV7-8 and TRBJ1-4, with 8 bases identical to TRBD1. J gave up 7 bases and V 6 bases, and 7 bases lay outside the gene matches. Germline V gives CDR1 SGHVS, CDR2 FQNEAQ. This CDR3 contains 14 residues.

In this sample, this clonotype turned up many times. J is TRBJ2-2 and V is TRBV28; no reliable D call. V lost 8 bases to trimming and J lost 3 bases, with 4 bases between them. Germline V CDR1 and CDR2: MDHEN, SYDVKM. The CDR3 extends over 11 amino acids. For the CDR3, the DNA is TGTGCCAGCGGGGACACCGGGGAGCTGTTTTTT. This translates into CASGDTGELFF.

The chain recombines TRBV7-9 with TRBJ1-1, with D possibly being TRBD1 (5 bases). Trimming took 3 bases from V and 1 from J, leaving 12 bases between them. This CDR3 is built from 15 residues. Per the germline V gene, CDR1 is SEHNR and CDR2 is FQNEAQ (reference sequence). The CDR3 DNA is TGTGCCAGCAGCTTCGGGGGACGGGGGAACACTGAAGCTTTCTTT. This translates into CASSFGGRGNTEAFF.

Many counts were recorded for this clonotype. The V and J genes are TRBV5-1 and TRBJ1-2; no definite D call. Germline V gives CDR1 SGHRS, CDR2 YFSETQ. The CDR3 is 13 residues long. Trimming cost V 0 bases and J 6 bases, with 9 bases left between them. This CDR3 is CASSLAPKNGYTF. The CDR3 DNA reads TGCGCCAGCAGCTTGGCCCCGAAGAATGGCTACACCTTC.

This clonotype occurred a few times. This rearrangement joins TRBV10-1 to TRBJ2-3; D tentatively fits TRBD1 or TRBD2 (5 bases each). The CDR3 runs to 14 residues. V was clipped by 7 bases and J by 3 bases, with 14 bases between them. Germline V gene sequence: CDR1 WNHNN, CDR2 SYGVQD (reference sequence). The CDR3 coding sequence is TGCGCCAGCAATGATGGGGGACCGACAGATACGCAGTATTTT. Its translation is CASNDGGPTDTQYF.

This clonotype has a count of ten or more. This sequence joins TRBV5-1 and TRBJ2-2; unclear D gene. CDR1 and CDR2 (germline): SGHRS, YFSETQ. Trimming cost V 0 bases and J 7 bases, with 7 bases left between them. CDR3 size: 13 residues. CDR3 in amino acids: CASSLATGGELFF. The CDR3 DNA sequence: TGCGCCAGCAGCTTGGCTACGGGCGGGGAGCTGTTTTTT. The whole variable domain, filled in from reference TRBV5-1 and TRBJ2-2, reads KAGVTQTPRYLIKTRGQQVTLSCSPISGHRSVSWYQQTPGQGLQFLFEYFSETQRNKGNFPGRFSGRQFSNSRSEMNVSTLELGDSALYLCASSLATGGELFFGEGSRLTVL.

This clonotype was seen ten or more times. The V and J genes are TRBV12-3 or TRBV12-4 and TRBJ2-5; TRBD2 aligns across 9 bases. The CDR3 totals 14 residues. V lost 6 bases, J lost 5 bases, and 7 bases stayed unmatched. The CDR3 loop is CASRGGTSWETQYF. As DNA, the CDR3 is TGTGCCAGCAGGGGCGGGACTAGCTGGGAGACCCAGTACTTC.

There are a few counts of this clonotype. The chain has TRBV2 and TRBJ2-1; D gene unclear. V was clipped by 6 bases and J by 0 bases, with 9 bases between them. Germline V gives CDR1 SNHLY, CDR2 FYNNEI. The CDR3 has 14 amino acids. This CDR3 reads CASRDVASYNEQFF. CDR3 nucleotide sequence: TGTGCCAGCAGAGACGTCGCCTCCTACAATGAGCAGTTCTTC. Drawing the rest from reference TRBV2 and TRBJ2-1, the complete variable domain is EPEVTQTPSHQVTQMGQEVILRCVPISNHLYFYWYRQILGQKVEFLVSFYNNEISEKSEIFDDQFSVERPDGSNFTLKIRSTKLEDSAMYFCASRDVASYNEQFFGPGTRLTVL.

Many counts were recorded for this clonotype. The CDR3 here is CASSLANFLQDPNSPLHF. The CDR3, as DNA: TGCGCCAGCAGCTTGGCCAACTTCTTGCAAGATCCTAATTCACCCCTCCACTTT. The chain joins TRBV5-1 to TRBJ1-6; no reliable D call. With 0 bases removed from V and 6 bases from J, the gap between germline ends came to 19 bases. The CDR3 extends over 18 amino acids. Germline loops: CDR1 SGHRS, CDR2 YFSETQ.

This clonotype was found many times. The chain employs TRBV5-1 and TRBJ2-3, with 8 bases matching TRBD1. Germline assignment: CDR1 SGHRS and CDR2 YFSETQ. V lost 3 bases to trimming and J lost 4 bases; unmatched junction nucleotides: 10. There are 16 residues in the CDR3. The CDR3 sequence: CASSYGPRGLSDTQYF. The CDR3 nucleotides are TGCGCCAGCAGCTACGGGCCCAGGGGGCTTTCAGATACGCAGTATTTT.

This clonotype has a count of ten or more. This sequence joins TRBV18 and TRBJ1-1; no definite D call. This CDR3 spans 15 amino acids. The germline CDR1 and CDR2 sequences are KGHSH and LQKENI. V lost 1 base, J lost 1 base, and 10 bases lay in between. CDR3 protein: CASSPRTDQNTEAFF. For the CDR3, the DNA is TGTGCCAGCTCACCACGCACAGACCAGAACACTGAAGCTTTCTTT.

The chain combines TRBV23-1 with TRBJ2-1; D gene uncertain. TRBV23-1 is sorted into the ORF group, with uncertain function. The V gene lost 0 bases and the J gene lost 0 bases, with 9 bases spanning the gap. The CDR3 extends over 16 amino acids. CDR3 DNA: TGCGCCAGCAGTCAATCGGCCTTAAGCTCCTACAATGAGCAGTTCTTC. Translation: CASSQSALSSYNEQFF.

CDR3 sequence: CSARVQIMNTEAFF. CDR3 in DNA: TGCAGTGCTAGAGTACAGATCATGAACACTGAAGCTTTCTTT. V is TRBV20-1 and J is TRBJ1-1, with D unresolved. This CDR3 comprises 14 residues. Germline assignment: CDR1 DFQATT and CDR2 SNEGSKA (reference sequence). V lost 1 base and J lost 0, with 9 bases in between.

There are many counts of this clonotype. The CDR3 protein is CASSFHRAYEQYF. The CDR3 nucleotides read TGTGCCAGCAGTTTCCACAGAGCCTACGAGCAGTACTTC. The chain uses TRBV28 and TRBJ2-7; D remains unclear. V was shortened by 3 bases and J by 2 bases, with 8 bases between the two germline ends. The CDR3 consists of 13 residues. Germline values: CDR1 MDHEN, CDR2 SYDVKM. Full variable domain (missing parts from reference TRBV28 and TRBJ2-7): DVKVTQSSRYLVKRTGEKVFLECVQDMDHENMFWYRQDPGLGLRLIYFSYDVKMKEKGDIPEGYSVSREKKERFSLILESASTNQTSMYLCASSFHRAYEQYFGPGTRLTVT.

In its sample, this clonotype was seen many times. The rearrangement uses TRBV12-3 or TRBV12-4 and TRBJ2-1; D is undetermined. Trimming took off 3 bases at V and 5 bases at J, with 5 bases between the two ends. The CDR3 runs to 12 residues. The CDR3 nucleotides are TGTGCCAGCAGTTTCATGAACAATGAGCAGTTCTTC. Its protein product is CASSFMNNEQFF.

This clonotype came up many times. The chain recombines TRBV29-1 with TRBJ2-7; 9 bases are a match to TRBD1. This CDR3 has 15 residues. Germline loops: CDR1 SQVTM, CDR2 ANQGSEA. The junction had 8 bases not matched to a gene; V was cut back by 2 bases and J by 3 bases. The CDR3 loop is CSVETPGQGNYEQYF. In nucleotides, the CDR3 is TGCAGCGTTGAAACCCCGGGACAGGGAAACTACGAGCAGTACTTC.

This clonotype was found a few times. The chain uses TRBV12-3 or TRBV12-4 and TRBJ1-3; 7 bases are shared with TRBD1. The CDR3 extends over 15 amino acids. Germline trimming cut 6 bases from V and 0 bases from J; bases unmatched to any gene: 5. The CDR3 spells CASSHHRGSGNTIYF. CDR3 in DNA: TGTGCCAGCAGCCACCACAGGGGCTCTGGAAACACCATATATTTT.

Concerning this clonotype itself: Its ends do not fully match the called genes, so a read error is possible. The chain combines TRBV5-1 with TRBJ2-3; 9 positions match TRBD2. CDR3 length: 16 residues. Looked up from germline, CDR1 is SGHRS and CDR2 is YFSETQ. The CDR3 spells CAISRSLAGDVDTQYF. For the CDR3, the DNA is TGCGCCATCAGCCGATCACTAGCGGGCGACGTAGATACGCAGTATTTT.

The rearrangement uses TRBV7-6 and TRBJ2-1; D might be TRBD1 or TRBD2, each matching 5 bases. The germline V gene has CDR1 SGHVS and CDR2 FNYEAQ. The V end lost 7 bases, the J end lost 0 bases, and 13 bases lay between the germline ends. The CDR3 extends over 15 amino acids. CDR3 residues: CASKGRDGSYNEQFF. In DNA form, the CDR3 reads TGTGCCAGCAAGGGCAGGGACGGCTCCTACAATGAGCAGTTCTTC.

In this sample, this clonotype turned up many times. The CDR3 DNA sequence: TGTGCCAGCAGCTTAATAGTCACAGATACGCAGTATTTT. Amino acids: CASSLIVTDTQYF. The chain carries TRBV11-2 and TRBJ2-3; no firm D call. The germline CDR1 and CDR2 sequences are SGHAT and FQNNGV. Trimming removed 2 bases from V and 2 bases from J, with 5 bases in between. The length of the CDR3 is 13 residues.

This sequence joins TRBV7-8 and TRBJ2-1; D is ambiguous. The CDR3 is made up of 16 amino acids. Germline V CDR1 and CDR2: SGHVS, FQNEAQ. With 2 bases removed from V and 0 bases from J, the gap between germline ends came to 11 bases. CDR3 sequence reads: CASSLNFPGSYNEQFF. CDR3 DNA: TGTGCCAGCAGCTTAAACTTTCCAGGCTCCTACAATGAGCAGTTCTTC.

This clonotype was detected many times. The chain recombines TRBV20-1 with TRBJ2-2, with D perhaps TRBD2 (5 bases). The CDR3 contains 15 residues. Trimming removed 6 bases from V and 1 base from J, with 15 bases in between. Germline assignment: CDR1 DFQATT and CDR2 SNEGSKA (reference sequence). As DNA, the CDR3 is TGCAGTGCCAAGAAACGGACTGTGAACACCGGGGAGCTGTTTTTT. This encodes CSAKKRTVNTGELFF.

This clonotype has ten or more counts. The DNA of the CDR3 is TGCGCCACCCGCCCCGGGACAGGGGGCTCCGGGGAGCTGTTTTTT. The encoded protein is CATRPGTGGSGELFF. This chain connects TRBV5-1 to TRBJ2-2; 12 bases are shared with TRBD1. The CDR3 is made up of 15 amino acids. V dropped 9 bases and J dropped 6; count of bases not matched to a gene: 9. Germline CDR1 reads SGHRS; CDR2 reads YFSETQ.

This clonotype was counted many times. The V gene is TRBV4-1, the J gene TRBJ2-7; TRBD1 matches at 8 bases. The CDR3 consists of 13 residues. Trimming took 6 bases from V and 3 from J; bases not matched to a gene: 4. Per the germline V gene, CDR1 is MGHRA and CDR2 is YSYEKL. The DNA of the CDR3 is TGCGCCAGCAGACAGGGACAGGTCTACGAGCAGTACTTC. Protein sequence: CASRQGQVYEQYF.